Each of the 18 T cell receptor beta chains below was sequenced from the same sample in a study of CD8 T cells in Susac syndrome. Reverse transcription of roughly 0.45 to 1 ug RNA was performed with random hexamers. Via MiXCR, TCRdb re-called the immunoSEQ multiplex PCR reads, giving one row per CDR3 protein. The sample lists 130,000 to 150,000 distinct CDR3 sequences, roughly 94% occurring once. The sequenced sample was CD8+ T cells from PBMCs. These receptors all come from a human donor in good health.

The rearrangement joins TRBV13 to TRBJ2-1, with 11 bases identical to TRBD2. Germline-derived CDR1 and CDR2 are PRHDT and FYEKMQ (reference sequence). CDR3 length: 18 residues. V lost 3 bases, J lost 1 base, and 8 bases stayed unmatched. The CDR3 DNA sequence: TGTGCCAGCAGCTTTATGACTAGCGGGGCCGTTTCCTACAATGAGCAGTTCTTC. Protein product: CASSFMTSGAVSYNEQFF.

V is TRBV4-3 and J is TRBJ2-1; tentative D call: TRBD2 (5 bases). Germline V gene lookup returns CDR1 LGHNA and CDR2 YSLEER. Trimming left V 3 bases short and J 0 bases short, with 12 bases between. The CDR3 length is 16 residues. The CDR3 region has the DNA TGCGCCAGCAGCCAGGAGCGGACCTCCTCCTACAATGAGCAGTTCTTC. This translates into CASSQERTSSYNEQFF.

V usage is TRBV19 and J usage is TRBJ1-5; 7 bases map to TRBD1. With 7 bases clipped from V and 4 bases from J, the junction kept 10 bases outside the gene matches. CDR1 and CDR2 (germline): LNHDA, SQIVND (reference sequence). This CDR3 comprises 15 residues. The DNA of the CDR3 is TGTGCCAGTACCTTGCAGGGGGAGTGGAATCAGCCCCAGCATTTT. It yields the protein CASTLQGEWNQPQHF. The full variable domain, with the rest looked up from reference TRBV19 and TRBJ1-5, is DGGITQSPKYLFRKEGQNVTLSCEQNLNHDAMYWYRQDPGQGLRLIYYSQIVNDFQKGDIAEGYSVSREKKESFPLTVTSAQKNPTAFYLCASTLQGEWNQPQHFGDGTRLSIL.

The genes are TRBV25-1 and TRBJ2-5; no clear D gene. Germline-derived CDR1 and CDR2 are MGHDK and SYGVNS. The CDR3 has 13 residues. V lost 4 bases and J lost 2, with 8 bases in between. The DNA for the CDR3 is TGTGCCAGCAGTGTTTTAGAACAAGAGACCCAGTACTTC. Its translation is CASSVLEQETQYF.

The J gene is TRBJ1-1, the V gene TRBV4-1; D remains unclear. CDR3 length: 11 amino acids. Germline V gene lookup returns CDR1 MGHRA and CDR2 YSYEKL. With 3 bases removed from V and 1 base from J, the gap between germline ends came to 0 bases. The CDR3 nucleotides are TGCGCCAGCAGCCAGAACACTGAAGCTTTCTTT. Translation gives CASSQNTEAFF.

The CDR3: CATSDPRASEQYF. Here the CDR3 DNA reads TGTGCCACCAGTGATCCAAGGGCCAGCGAGCAGTACTTC. The chain uses TRBV24-1 and TRBJ2-7; no clear D. The V and J ends lost 3 bases and 6 bases respectively, with 11 bases between them. There are 13 residues in the CDR3. Looked up from germline, CDR1 is KGHDR and CDR2 is SFDVKD.

DNA for the CDR3: TGTGCCAGCAGTACTAGGACAAGCACAGATACGCAGTATTTT. Encoded protein: CASSTRTSTDTQYF. The V call is TRBV28, the J call TRBJ2-3; the D call may be TRBD1 or TRBD2 (5 bases each). Germline CDR1 is MDHEN and CDR2 is SYDVKM. Trimming removed 5 bases from V and 0 bases from J, with 9 bases in between. The CDR3 has 14 residues.

The table lists this clonotype with a count of one. The chain recombines TRBV19 with TRBJ1-1; D not resolved. The CDR3 is 14 amino acids. The V gene lost 5 bases and the J gene lost 0 bases, with 10 bases spanning the gap. Germline V lookup: CDR1 LNHDA, CDR2 SQIVND (reference sequence). The CDR3: CASSVGIMNTEAFF. The CDR3 DNA is TGTGCCAGTAGTGTGGGGATTATGAACACTGAAGCTTTCTTT.

This chain uses TRBV6-5 with TRBJ2-3; 9 positions match TRBD2. This CDR3 is 17 amino acids long. Germline V gives CDR1 MNHEY, CDR2 SVGAGI. Unmatched junction bases numbered 7, after V lost 0 bases and J lost 3 bases. This CDR3 is CASSYSRLAEMTDTQYF. As DNA, the CDR3 is TGTGCCAGCAGTTACTCGAGACTAGCGGAAATGACAGATACGCAGTATTTT.

The J gene is TRBJ2-1, the V gene TRBV12-5, with D perhaps TRBD2 (6 bases). CDR3 size: 15 residues. The V end was cut by 2 bases, the J end by 8 bases, with 16 bases between. Germline V CDR1 and CDR2: LGHNT, FRNRAP. CDR3: CASGLSPTRLDEQFF. The CDR3 DNA is TGTGCTAGTGGTTTGTCCCCGACTAGATTGGATGAGCAGTTCTTC.

The chain links TRBV30 to TRBJ2-3, with D tentatively TRBD1 (6 bases). This CDR3 is 17 amino acids long. V lost 0 bases, J lost 4 bases, and 20 bases lay in between. Per germline, CDR1 GTSNPN and CDR2 SVGIG (reference sequence). The CDR3 spells CAWSVRVTGWIADTQYF. The CDR3 DNA reads TGTGCCTGGAGTGTACGGGTTACAGGGTGGATTGCAGATACGCAGTATTTT. Variable domain in full (rest from reference TRBV30 and TRBJ2-3): SQTIHQWPATLVQPVGSPLSLECTVEGTSNPNLYWYRQAAGRGLQLLFYSVGIGQISSEVPQNLSASRPQDRQFILSSKKLLLSDSGFYLCAWSVRVTGWIADTQYFGPGTRLTVL.

The chain links TRBV21-1 to TRBJ2-3; the D call in the table, TRBD1, was not verified against the DNA. TRBV21-1 is a known pseudogene. The CDR3 runs to 15 residues. CDR3 bases: TGTGCCAGCAGCAACCGACAGGGCGACACAGATACGCAGTATTTT. Its translation is CASSNRQGDTDTQYF.

This chain uses TRBV25-1 with TRBJ2-5; D not resolved. CDR3 length: 13 amino acids. The V gene lost 11 bases and the J gene lost 5 bases, with 18 bases spanning the gap. The germline V gene encodes CDR1 MGHDK and CDR2 SYGVNS. DNA of the CDR3: TGTGCCGTCTCCCCAAGGGTGTGGGAGACCCAGTACTTC. It yields the protein CAVSPRVWETQYF.

This sequence joins TRBV27 and TRBJ1-2; 7 bases fit TRBD1. V was pared by 4 bases and J by 6 bases, with 8 bases of the junction left unmatched. This CDR3 region has 14 residues. CDR1 and CDR2 (germline): MNHEY, SMNVEV (reference sequence). The CDR3 nucleotides read TGTGCCAGCAGTTACCAGCAGGGGGGAAATGGCTACACCTTC. Protein product: CASSYQQGGNGYTF.

Only one count was recorded for this clonotype. The gene calls are TRBV9 and TRBJ2-7; D call uncertain. V lost 4 bases, J lost 0 bases, and 14 bases lay in between. The CDR3 has 15 residues. The germline V gene has CDR1 SGDLS and CDR2 YYNGEE. CDR3 nucleotides: TGTGCCAGCAGCCGCTTGTCATCGAACTCCTACGAGCAGTACTTC. Encoded protein: CASSRLSSNSYEQYF.

The chain uses TRBV4-1 and TRBJ2-1; 9 positions match TRBD2. Per germline, CDR1 MGHRA and CDR2 YSYEKL. This CDR3 spans 18 amino acids. Losses at the gene ends were 0 bases for V and 4 bases for J; bases not matched to a gene: 10. The CDR3 loop is CASSQDPWGLAGYNEQFF. The CDR3 nucleotides read TGCGCCAGCAGCCAAGATCCTTGGGGGCTAGCGGGATACAATGAGCAGTTCTTC.

This chain links TRBV1 with TRBJ2-7. TRBV1 is flagged as a pseudogene. CDR3 length: 14 amino acids. CDR3 protein: CTSSQHTSSYEQYF. CDR3 nucleotides: TGCACCAGCAGCCAGCATACGAGCTCCTACGAGCAGTACTTC.

The chain joins TRBV27 to TRBJ2-1; D not certain. Germline V gene data show CDR1 as MNHEY and CDR2 as SMNVEV (reference sequence). Trimming left V 7 bases short and J 8 bases short, with 9 bases between. CDR3 size: 11 residues. CDR3 sequence (DNA): TGTGCCAGCATGGGGTTACATGAGCAGTTCTTC. The encoded protein is CASMGLHEQFF.